The 28 T cell receptor beta chains presented below share a single source sample, sequenced in a study of shared T cell receptors in the human thymus. Assay used: immunoSEQ multiplex PCR; TCRdb lists only in-frame clones, some missing. This sample has 500,000 to 750,000 clones, with roughly 90% found just once. The sample also formed part of further work on human thymus T cells.

Sequenced material: thymocytes. These TCRs come from a boy under three years old with a congenital heart defect.

The chain uses TRBV19 and TRBJ2-7, with TRBD2 matching over 7 bases. The J segment lost 7 bases and the V segment lost 5 bases, leaving 20 bases of the junction unmatched. This CDR3 region has 17 residues. Germline V CDR1 and CDR2: LNHDA, SQIVND (reference sequence). CDR3: CASSPRDGPGTTKEQYF. CDR3 DNA sequence: TGTGCCAGTAGTCCAAGGGACGGCCCCGGGACTACCAAAGAGCAGTACTTC.

The chain employs TRBV4-1 and TRBJ2-7, with TRBD2 matching over 12 bases. The CDR3 totals 19 residues. The trim removed 4 bases at V and 6 bases at J, leaving 19 bases unmatched. Germline CDR1 MGHRA, CDR2 YSYEKL. The CDR3 region has the DNA TGCGCCAGCAGCCCCCACCCACTAGCGGGAGGAGTCCTTTCCCGCGAGCAGTACTTC. It codes for CASSPHPLAGGVLSREQYF.

The chain links TRBV11-2 to TRBJ2-7; D is ambiguous. Per the germline V gene, CDR1 is SGHAT and CDR2 is FQNNGV. V lost 8 bases to trimming and J lost 0 bases, with 11 bases between them. The CDR3 extends over 13 amino acids. This CDR3 reads CASRGIHSYEQYF. CDR3 nucleotide sequence: TGTGCCAGCCGCGGCATTCACTCCTACGAGCAGTACTTC.

The genes are TRBV10-2 and TRBJ2-3; 10 bases are a match to TRBD2. There are 17 residues in the CDR3. Trimming removed 3 bases from V and 4 bases from J; junction bases left unmatched: 10. The germline CDR1 and CDR2 sequences are WSHSY and SAAADI. The CDR3 DNA reads as TGCGCCAGCAGTGAAGCGGGAGGGCCGATTAGCGCAGATACGCAGTATTTT. This gives the protein CASSEAGGPISADTQYF.

The rearrangement uses TRBV15 and TRBJ2-7; 16 nucleotides align to TRBD2. V lost 1 base, J lost 0 bases, and 3 bases stayed unmatched. Germline V gene lookup returns CDR1 LNHNV and CDR2 YYDKDF (reference sequence). The CDR3 sequence is 18 residues long. The CDR3 bases are TGTGCCACCAGCAGAGGGGGGACTAGCGGGAGGGGCTCCTACGAGCAGTACTTC. It encodes CATSRGGTSGRGSYEQYF.

The V and J genes are TRBV19 and TRBJ1-5, with TRBD1 matching over 7 bases. The CDR3 has 17 amino acids. V was pared by 0 bases and J by 2 bases, with 7 bases of the junction left unmatched. Germline V lookup: CDR1 LNHDA, CDR2 SQIVND (reference sequence). CDR3 loop: CASSIDTQGVGNQPQHF. The CDR3 region has the DNA TGTGCCAGTAGTATAGATACCCAGGGGGTTGGCAATCAGCCCCAGCATTTT. The full variable domain, with the rest looked up from reference TRBV19 and TRBJ1-5, is DGGITQSPKYLFRKEGQNVTLSCEQNLNHDAMYWYRQDPGQGLRLIYYSQIVNDFQKGDIAEGYSVSREKKESFPLTVTSAQKNPTAFYLCASSIDTQGVGNQPQHFGDGTRLSIL.

J is TRBJ2-7 and V is TRBV10-3; TRBD2 matches at 13 bases. CDR3 length equals 16 residues. CDR1 and CDR2 (germline): ENHRY, SYGVKD. V trimming: 5 bases; J trimming: 2 bases; junction bases outside the gene matches: 6. The CDR3 loop reads CAISWTSGSPAYEQYF. The CDR3 DNA follows: TGTGCCATCAGTTGGACTAGCGGGAGTCCCGCCTACGAGCAGTACTTC.

V and J are TRBV25-1 and TRBJ2-3; 10 positions agree with TRBD1. The CDR3 sequence is 17 residues long. Germline V gene data show CDR1 as MGHDK and CDR2 as SYGVNS. Unmatched junction bases numbered 9, after V lost 3 bases and J lost 3 bases. The CDR3 DNA follows: TGTGCCAGCAGTGACCGAACGGACAGGGGGGCTACAGATACGCAGTATTTT. Protein product: CASSDRTDRGATDTQYF.

The CDR3: CASSFEADPYNEQFF. CDR3 nucleotides: TGCGCCAGCAGCTTCGAAGCGGACCCCTACAATGAGCAGTTCTTC. The chain is built from TRBV5-1 and TRBJ2-1; possible D gene TRBD2, 5 bases. The length of the CDR3 is 15 residues. V shed 2 bases and J shed 2 bases, with 11 bases lying between them. Germline loops: CDR1 SGHRS, CDR2 YFSETQ.

The V call is TRBV4-2, the J call TRBJ2-3, with 13 bases identical to TRBD2. J lost 0 bases, V lost 1 base, and 16 bases had no gene match. Germline V gives CDR1 LGHNA, CDR2 YNFKEQ. The length of the CDR3 is 22 residues. The CDR3 sequence: CASSQAEKWGLAGSVSTDTQYF. The CDR3 DNA sequence: TGTGCCAGCAGCCAAGCCGAAAAATGGGGACTAGCGGGATCGGTGAGCACAGATACGCAGTATTTT.

V is TRBV5-8 and J is TRBJ1-1; D unresolved. Germline CDR1 is SGHTS and CDR2 is YDEGEE. This CDR3 spans 15 amino acids. V lost 4 bases and J 1 base, leaving 14 bases between the germline ends. The CDR3 spells CASSPRAGENTEAFF. The CDR3 coding sequence is TGTGCCAGCAGCCCCCGAGCGGGAGAGAACACTGAAGCTTTCTTT.

This clone was picked up one time. The genes are TRBV29-1 and TRBJ1-2, with 7 bases aligning to TRBD1. CDR1 SQVTM and CDR2 ANQGSEA come from the germline V gene. V gave up 4 bases and J gave up 7 bases; unmatched junction bases: 18. The CDR3 totals 16 residues. The CDR3 here is CSVGHVRDSRRIGYTF. The CDR3 nucleotides read TGCAGCGTTGGGCACGTAAGGGACAGCCGCCGCATTGGCTACACCTTC.

J is TRBJ2-1 and V is TRBV4-2; no clear D. The CDR3 loop spans 17 amino acids. Trimming left V 0 bases short and J 3 bases short, with 15 bases between. Germline V lookup: CDR1 LGHNA, CDR2 YNFKEQ. In nucleotides, the CDR3 is TGTGCCAGCAGCCAAGAGTCGAGAGTTCTCGTCTACAATGAGCAGTTCTTC. This sequence encodes CASSQESRVLVYNEQFF.

The rearrangement uses TRBV27 and TRBJ1-2; D possibly corresponds to TRBD1 (6 bases). In germline, CDR1 is MNHEY, CDR2 SMNVEV (reference sequence). The CDR3 totals 13 residues. V lost 2 bases to trimming and J lost 3 bases, with 7 bases between them. CDR3 in amino acids: CASSLDRYYGYTF. CDR3 sequence (DNA): TGTGCCAGCAGTTTAGACAGGTACTATGGCTACACCTTC.

This chain connects TRBV6-6 to TRBJ2-7, with D tentatively TRBD2 (6 bases). Trimming left V 6 bases short and J 2 bases short, with 11 bases between. The CDR3 length is 13 residues. CDR1 and CDR2 from the germline V gene are MNHNY and SVGAGI (reference sequence). The CDR3 nucleotides are TGTGCCAGCAGCCTCAGGAGGGCCTACGAGCAGTACTTC. As protein: CASSLRRAYEQYF.

A few counts support this clone. The chain employs TRBV27 and TRBJ2-2, with 12 bases matching TRBD2. The CDR3 length is 16 residues. With V trimmed by 4 bases and J by 5 bases, 5 bases remained unmatched. CDR1 is MNHEY and CDR2 is SMNVEV in the germline V gene (reference sequence). CDR3 residues: CASSSRTSGKTGELFF. In DNA form, the CDR3 reads TGTGCCAGCAGTTCCCGGACTAGCGGGAAAACCGGGGAGCTGTTTTTT.

The CDR3 is CASSPGLALSEQFF. The CDR3 DNA reads as TGTGCCAGCAGTCCGGGACTAGCTCTAAGTGAGCAGTTCTTC. This chain links TRBV5-4 with TRBJ2-1; 9 bases line up with TRBD2. This CDR3 is built from 14 residues. CDR1 is SGHNT, CDR2 YYREEE, per germline (reference sequence). The V segment lost 5 bases and the J segment 9 bases; nucleotides outside the gene matches: 9.

The chain joins TRBV21-1 to TRBJ2-7; the table calls TRBD2, which could not be checked here. TRBV21-1 is an annotated pseudogene. This CDR3 spans 14 amino acids. In DNA form, the CDR3 reads TGTGCCAGCAGCATTAGCGGGAGTTTACCCGGGCAGTACTTC. Its translation is CASSISGSLPGQYF.

The CDR3 region has the DNA TGCGCCAGCAGCCAGGATCTAGCGGGGGGGAGCCACGAGCAGTACTTC. Its translation: CASSQDLAGGSHEQYF. The rearrangement links TRBV4-3 to TRBJ2-7; TRBD2 matches 12 bases. This CDR3 is built from 16 residues. Trimming at V came to 3 bases and at J to 5 bases, leaving 8 bases not matched to a gene. Germline CDR1 and CDR2: LGHNA and YSLEER.

This chain connects TRBV2 to TRBJ1-3; 7 bases match TRBD1. Per the germline V gene, CDR1 is SNHLY and CDR2 is FYNNEI. The CDR3 extends over 13 amino acids. V dropped 6 bases and J dropped 5; count of bases not matched to a gene: 4. In DNA, the CDR3 is TGTGCCAGCAGGACAGGGAATAGAAACACCATATATTTT. As protein: CASRTGNRNTIYF.

The genes are TRBV4-3 and TRBJ2-2; 8 bases match TRBD1. J lost 4 bases, V lost 3 bases, and 4 bases had no gene match. This CDR3 is 15 amino acids long. Looked up from germline, CDR1 is LGHNA and CDR2 is YSLEER. For the CDR3, the DNA is TGCGCCAGCAGCCAGAGACAGGGGACCACCGGGGAGCTGTTTTTT. As protein: CASSQRQGTTGELFF.

The chain combines TRBV6-4 with TRBJ1-4; D remains unclear. The CDR3 is 14 amino acids. Germline V lookup: CDR1 MRHNA, CDR2 SNTAGT. V gave up 2 bases and J gave up 11 bases, with 15 bases separating them. The CDR3 nucleotides read TGTGCCAGCAGTGACCCAAGAACTCGGTCCAAACTGTTTTTT. Translating it yields CASSDPRTRSKLFF.

J is TRBJ2-1 and V is TRBV27; a possible D gene is TRBD1 (6 bases). Trimming shortened V by 4 bases and J by 14 bases, and 24 bases separated the two germline ends. The germline gives CDR1 MNHEY, CDR2 SMNVEV (reference sequence). The CDR3 is made up of 15 amino acids. The CDR3 DNA reads TGTGCCAGCAGTTCCCAAACCCCCGGGTCCCCAGGGGAGTTCTTC. Protein product: CASSSQTPGSPGEFF.

CDR3 bases: TGTGCCAGCACCCCCCGGCAGGGGGCTGTAGTGGTGAATAGCAATCAGCCCCAGCATTTT. Translated: CASTPRQGAVVVNSNQPQHF. The rearrangement joins TRBV6-4 to TRBJ1-5; TRBD1 agrees at 8 bases. CDR3 size: 20 residues. J was trimmed by 0 bases and V by 7 bases; bases with no gene match: 20. Germline V gives CDR1 MRHNA, CDR2 SNTAGT.

The genes are TRBV19 and TRBJ2-1; TRBD2 matches 7 bases. The length of the CDR3 is 15 residues. V was clipped by 8 bases and J by 2 bases; unmatched bases: 9. Germline values: CDR1 LNHDA, CDR2 SQIVND (reference sequence). For the CDR3, the DNA is TGTGCCAGTGGGCATAGGGGAGGGACCTACAATGAGCAGTTCTTC. This sequence encodes CASGHRGGTYNEQFF.

The CDR3 coding sequence is TGCGCCAGCAGCCAGGCTCTAGCGGGATGGACCTACGAGCAGTACTTC. Its protein product is CASSQALAGWTYEQYF. The rearrangement links TRBV4-3 to TRBJ2-7; 9 bases match TRBD2. This CDR3 is built from 16 residues. In germline, CDR1 is LGHNA, CDR2 YSLEER. Trimming cost V 3 bases and J 2 bases; bases outside gene matches: 8.

The rearrangement uses TRBV4-2 and TRBJ2-7; 12 positions match TRBD2. V was pared by 0 bases and J by 6 bases, with 12 bases of the junction left unmatched. The CDR3 is 18 amino acids. The germline gives CDR1 LGHNA, CDR2 YNFKEQ. CDR3 sequence reads: CASSQDPRGASGGGEQYF. DNA for the CDR3: TGTGCCAGCAGCCAAGACCCCCGAGGGGCTAGCGGGGGGGGCGAGCAGTACTTC.

The J gene is TRBJ2-7, the V gene TRBV27; perhaps TRBD2 as D (6 bases). V lost 6 bases and J lost 4, with 22 bases in between. Germline assignment: CDR1 MNHEY and CDR2 SMNVEV (reference sequence). The CDR3 sequence is 16 residues long. The CDR3 protein is CASSQGRRRVPYEQYF. In nucleotides, the CDR3 is TGTGCCAGCAGCCAAGGACGCCGGAGGGTACCATACGAGCAGTACTTC.